This T cell receptor (beta chain) was profiled in a study of T-cell reconstitution after alpha-beta-depleted transplantation in children. Preparation of the TCRbeta library was carried out with unique molecular identifiers. TCRdb processed the PCR reads anew with MiXCR; each CDR3 protein has one entry. The profile shows 780,000 or so distinct CDR3 sequences, roughly 15% of them singletons. This CDR3 is 15 amino acids long. Unmatched junction bases numbered 7, after V lost 1 base and J lost 7 bases. The germline gives CDR1 MNHEY, CDR2 SMNVEV (reference sequence). The sequence was collected from a male patient between 10 and 17 years old who had a stem cell transplant for acute lymphoblastic leukemia, so the T cells may come from the graft donor. This chain connects TRBV27 to TRBJ2-7; 10 bases line up with TRBD1. This sample comprised PBMCs, mostly from graft donor cells, obtained 360 days after TCRalphabeta/CD19-depleted stem cell transplant. The CDR3 protein is CASSLWDRGSGEQYF. DNA of the CDR3: TGTGCCAGCAGTTTATGGGACAGGGGTTCGGGGGAGCAGTACTTC.